This TCR beta chain is from a study of cytomegalovirus exposure and HLA in healthy donors. Study in general: In a previous analysis, 110 million or so unique TCR beta sequences were found from 150 million to 200 million T cells.

CDR1 LNHDA and CDR2 SQIVND come from the germline V gene (reference sequence). The CDR3 totals 16 residues. V dropped 5 bases and J dropped 2 bases, with 19 bases sitting between them. The PCR contained 60 Vbeta and 13 Jbeta primers. Clones were sequenced by immunoSEQ multiplex PCR, and TCRdb holds only the in-frame ones, with some missing. Of roughly 200,000 clones listed, roughly 80% are singletons. Sequencing input: PBMCs. The clonotype was recovered from a woman between 18 and 29 years old in good health and CMV-seronegative. The chain couples TRBV19 to TRBJ2-7; a weak D match, TRBD1 (6 bases). The CDR3 here is CASSPQQGIWTYEQYF. The CDR3 bases are TGTGCCAGTAGTCCCCAACAGGGCATCTGGACCTACGAGCAGTACTTC.